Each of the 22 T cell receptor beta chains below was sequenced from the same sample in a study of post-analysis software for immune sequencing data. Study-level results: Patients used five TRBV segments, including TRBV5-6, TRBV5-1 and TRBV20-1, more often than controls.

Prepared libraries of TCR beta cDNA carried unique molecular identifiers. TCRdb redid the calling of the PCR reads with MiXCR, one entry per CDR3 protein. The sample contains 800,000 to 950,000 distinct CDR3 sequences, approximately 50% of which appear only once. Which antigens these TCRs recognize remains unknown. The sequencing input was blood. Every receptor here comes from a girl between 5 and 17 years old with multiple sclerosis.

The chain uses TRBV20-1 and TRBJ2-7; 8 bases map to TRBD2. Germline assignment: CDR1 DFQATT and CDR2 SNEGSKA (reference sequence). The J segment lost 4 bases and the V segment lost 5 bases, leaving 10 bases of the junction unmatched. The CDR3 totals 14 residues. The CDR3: CSAGVGAGGYEQYF. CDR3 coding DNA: TGCAGTGCTGGGGTCGGGGCGGGAGGTTACGAGCAGTACTTC.

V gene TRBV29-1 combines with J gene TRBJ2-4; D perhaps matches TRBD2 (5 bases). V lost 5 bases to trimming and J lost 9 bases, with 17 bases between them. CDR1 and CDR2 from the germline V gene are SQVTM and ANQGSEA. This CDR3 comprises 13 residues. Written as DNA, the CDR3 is TGCAGCGTTCCAGCGACTAAATGGGGCATTCAGTACTTC. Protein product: CSVPATKWGIQYF.

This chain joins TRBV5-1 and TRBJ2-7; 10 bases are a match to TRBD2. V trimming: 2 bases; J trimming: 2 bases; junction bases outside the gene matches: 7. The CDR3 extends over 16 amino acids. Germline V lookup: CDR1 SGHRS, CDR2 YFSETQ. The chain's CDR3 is CASSFEVAGGAYEQYF. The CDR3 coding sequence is TGCGCCAGCAGCTTTGAAGTAGCGGGAGGCGCCTACGAGCAGTACTTC.

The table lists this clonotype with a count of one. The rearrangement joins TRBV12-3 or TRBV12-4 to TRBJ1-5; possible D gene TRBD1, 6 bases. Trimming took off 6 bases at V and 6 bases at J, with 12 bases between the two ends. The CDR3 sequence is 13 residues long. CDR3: CASRPAGAQPQHF. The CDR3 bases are TGTGCCAGCAGGCCTGCGGGGGCTCAGCCCCAGCATTTT.

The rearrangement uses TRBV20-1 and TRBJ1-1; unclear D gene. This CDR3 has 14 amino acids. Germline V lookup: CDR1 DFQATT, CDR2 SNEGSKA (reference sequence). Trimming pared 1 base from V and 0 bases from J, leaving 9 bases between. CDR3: CSARVGTVNTEAFF. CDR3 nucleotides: TGCAGTGCTAGAGTAGGAACGGTGAACACTGAAGCTTTCTTT.

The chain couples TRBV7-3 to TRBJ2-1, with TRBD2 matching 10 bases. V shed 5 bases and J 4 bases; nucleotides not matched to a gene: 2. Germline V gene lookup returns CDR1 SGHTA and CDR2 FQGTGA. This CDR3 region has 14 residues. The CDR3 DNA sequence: TGTGCCAGCAGCGTGGGACTAGCGTACAATGAGCAGTTCTTC. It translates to CASSVGLAYNEQFF.

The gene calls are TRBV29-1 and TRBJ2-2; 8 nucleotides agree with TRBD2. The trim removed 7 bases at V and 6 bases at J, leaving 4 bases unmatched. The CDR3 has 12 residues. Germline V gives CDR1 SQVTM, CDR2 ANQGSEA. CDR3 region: CSASAGAGELFF. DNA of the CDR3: TGCAGCGCCTCAGCGGGAGCCGGGGAGCTGTTTTTT.

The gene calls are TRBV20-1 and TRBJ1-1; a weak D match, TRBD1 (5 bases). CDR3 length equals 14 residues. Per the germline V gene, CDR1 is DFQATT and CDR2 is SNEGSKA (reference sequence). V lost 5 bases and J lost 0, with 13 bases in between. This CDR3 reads CSAQGPPMNTEAFF. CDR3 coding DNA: TGCAGTGCTCAGGGTCCCCCGATGAACACTGAAGCTTTCTTT.

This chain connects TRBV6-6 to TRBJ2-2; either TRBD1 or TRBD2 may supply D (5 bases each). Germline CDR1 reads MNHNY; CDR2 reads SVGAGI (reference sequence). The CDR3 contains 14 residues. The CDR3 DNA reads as TGTGTCACTCGAGGGCAGGGTGACACCGGGGAGCTGTTTTTT. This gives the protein CVTRGQGDTGELFF.

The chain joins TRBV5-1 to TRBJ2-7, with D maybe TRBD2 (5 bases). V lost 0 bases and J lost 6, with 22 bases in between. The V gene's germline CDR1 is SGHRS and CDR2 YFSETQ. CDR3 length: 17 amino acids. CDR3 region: CASSLVGSGPGSSEQYF. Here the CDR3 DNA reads TGCGCCAGCAGCTTGGTGGGGTCCGGACCGGGGTCTTCCGAGCAGTACTTC.

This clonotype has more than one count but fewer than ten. The CDR3 is CASRPGTSGRPYEQYF. The CDR3 DNA follows: TGTGCCAGCAGACCCGGGACTAGCGGGAGGCCCTACGAGCAGTACTTC. This chain connects TRBV3-1 to TRBJ2-4; 15 bases are shared with TRBD2. The J call is in doubt because the DNA end fits TRBJ2-7 better. This CDR3 comprises 16 residues. The germline V gene encodes CDR1 LGHDT and CDR2 YNNKEL (reference sequence).

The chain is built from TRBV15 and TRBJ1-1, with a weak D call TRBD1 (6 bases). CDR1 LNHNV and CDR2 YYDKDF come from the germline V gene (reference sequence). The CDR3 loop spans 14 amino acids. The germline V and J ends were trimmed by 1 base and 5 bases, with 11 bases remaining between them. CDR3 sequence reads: CATSRVQGRTEAFF. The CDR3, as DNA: TGTGCCACCAGCAGAGTTCAGGGGAGAACTGAAGCTTTCTTT.

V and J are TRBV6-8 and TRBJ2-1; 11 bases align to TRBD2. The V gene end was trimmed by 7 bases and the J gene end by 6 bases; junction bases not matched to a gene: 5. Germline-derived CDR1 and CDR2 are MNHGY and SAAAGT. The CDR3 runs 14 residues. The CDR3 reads CASKRTSGLNEQFF. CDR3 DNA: TGTGCCAGCAAGAGGACTAGCGGGCTCAATGAGCAGTTCTTC.

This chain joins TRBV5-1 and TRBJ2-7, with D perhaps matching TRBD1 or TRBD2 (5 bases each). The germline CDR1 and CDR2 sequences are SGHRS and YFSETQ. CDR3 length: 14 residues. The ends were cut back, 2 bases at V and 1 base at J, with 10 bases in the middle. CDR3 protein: CASSFIEGSYEQYF. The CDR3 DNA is TGCGCCAGCAGCTTCATAGAGGGGTCCTACGAGCAGTACTTC.

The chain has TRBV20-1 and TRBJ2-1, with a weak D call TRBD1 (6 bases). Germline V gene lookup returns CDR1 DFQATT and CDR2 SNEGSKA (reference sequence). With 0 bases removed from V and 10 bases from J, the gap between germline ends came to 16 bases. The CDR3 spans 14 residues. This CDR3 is CSARDRPVQGEQFF. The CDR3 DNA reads TGCAGTGCTAGAGATCGCCCAGTACAGGGAGAGCAGTTCTTC.

CDR3 DNA: TGTGCCAGCACCGTAGTACAGGGGCCGGGGGGAGCTTTCTTT. Encoded protein: CASTVVQGPGGAFF. V and J are TRBV12-3 or TRBV12-4 and TRBJ1-1; 7 nucleotides match TRBD1. The CDR3 is 14 residues long. V lost 7 bases to trimming and J lost 10 bases; unmatched junction nucleotides: 15.

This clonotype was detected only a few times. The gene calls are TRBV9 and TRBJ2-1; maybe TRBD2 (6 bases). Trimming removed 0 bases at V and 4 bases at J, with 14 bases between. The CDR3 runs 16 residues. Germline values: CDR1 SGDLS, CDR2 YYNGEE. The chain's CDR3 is CASSVVGLPRYNEQFF. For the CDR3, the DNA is TGTGCCAGCAGCGTAGTGGGACTCCCTAGATACAATGAGCAGTTCTTC.

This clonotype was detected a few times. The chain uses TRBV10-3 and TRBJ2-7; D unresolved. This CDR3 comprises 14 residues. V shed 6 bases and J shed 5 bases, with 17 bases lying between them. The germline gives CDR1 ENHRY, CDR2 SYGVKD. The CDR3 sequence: CAISPGRNLDEQYF. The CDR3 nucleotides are TGTGCCATCAGCCCCGGACGGAACTTAGACGAGCAGTACTTC.

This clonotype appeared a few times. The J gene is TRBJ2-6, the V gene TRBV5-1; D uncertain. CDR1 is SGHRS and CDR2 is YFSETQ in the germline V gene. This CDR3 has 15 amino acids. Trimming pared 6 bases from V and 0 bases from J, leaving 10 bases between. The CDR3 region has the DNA TGCGCCAGCAACCCGCAGACCTCTGGGGCCAACGTCCTGACTTTC. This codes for CASNPQTSGANVLTF.

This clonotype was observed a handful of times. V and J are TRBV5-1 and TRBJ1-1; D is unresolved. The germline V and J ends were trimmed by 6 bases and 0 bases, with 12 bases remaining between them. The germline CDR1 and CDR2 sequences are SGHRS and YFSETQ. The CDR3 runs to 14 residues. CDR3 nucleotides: TGCGCCAGCAACGAAGGGAGGATGAACACTGAAGCTTTCTTT. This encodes CASNEGRMNTEAFF.

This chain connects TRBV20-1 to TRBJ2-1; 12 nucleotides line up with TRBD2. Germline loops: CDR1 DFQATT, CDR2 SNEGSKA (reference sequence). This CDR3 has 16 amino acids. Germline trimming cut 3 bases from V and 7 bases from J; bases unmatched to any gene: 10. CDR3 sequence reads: CSASSTSGGWENEQFF. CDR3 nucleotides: TGCAGTGCTAGCTCGACTAGCGGGGGCTGGGAAAATGAGCAGTTCTTC.

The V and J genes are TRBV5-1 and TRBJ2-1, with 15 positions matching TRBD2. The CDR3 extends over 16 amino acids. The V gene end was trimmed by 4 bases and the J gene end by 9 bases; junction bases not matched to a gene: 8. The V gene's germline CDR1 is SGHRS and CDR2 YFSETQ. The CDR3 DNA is TGCGCCAGCAGCCCTGAGACGGGACTAGCGGGAGGTGAGCAGTTCTTC. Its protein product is CASSPETGLAGGEQFF.